The 11 T cell receptor beta chains given below trace back to one sample, sequenced in a study of T cell clones after liver transplantation. Data came from immunoSEQ multiplex PCR; TCRdb stores just in-frame clones and leaves some out. The sample shows tens of thousands of clones, roughly 71% of them seen only once. Material: CD4+ T cells from blood, obtained at the 22-month timepoint. Receptors were obtained from a human patient who received a liver transplant. Some of the T cells may derive from the graft donor.

This chain connects TRBV11-2 to TRBJ2-7; TRBD2 is a possible D gene (5 bases). Germline V gene data show CDR1 as SGHAT and CDR2 as FQNNGV. The ends were cut back, 0 bases at V and 7 bases at J, with 13 bases in the middle. The CDR3 covers 14 residues. This CDR3 is CASSLERVAREQYF. The CDR3 DNA sequence: TGTGCCAGCAGCTTAGAGCGGGTCGCGCGTGAGCAGTACTTC.

This clone was picked up a small number of times. This rearrangement joins TRBV6-1 to TRBJ2-3, with 9 bases lining up with TRBD1. Germline CDR1 MNHNS, CDR2 SASEGT. V gave up 2 bases and J gave up 3 bases; unmatched junction bases: 9. This CDR3 has 17 residues. Here the CDR3 reads CASSEYGVGQGTDTQYF. In DNA, the CDR3 is TGTGCCAGCAGTGAATATGGGGTCGGACAGGGGACAGATACGCAGTATTTT.

The genes are TRBV30 and TRBJ2-7; D tentatively reads TRBD1 or TRBD2 (5 bases each). Germline lookup yields CDR1 GTSNPN and CDR2 SVGIG (reference sequence). Deletions cut 3 bases from V and 2 bases from J, with 11 bases between. This CDR3 is built from 13 residues. CDR3: CAWRGTATYEQYF. For the CDR3, the DNA is TGTGCCTGGAGGGGGACGGCAACCTACGAGCAGTACTTC.

The chain combines TRBV7-2 with TRBJ2-7; 12 bases map to TRBD1. The V gene end was trimmed by 2 bases and the J gene end by 4 bases; junction bases not matched to a gene: 9. Germline V lookup: CDR1 SGHTA, CDR2 FQGNSA. The CDR3 is 17 residues long. The CDR3 nucleotides read TGTGCCAGCAGCTTAACGGGACAGGGGGCTAAAAGTTACGAGCAGTACTTC. This translates into CASSLTGQGAKSYEQYF.

This clone was counted between two and nine times. The gene calls are TRBV6-1 and TRBJ1-2; D unresolved. Trimming removed 7 bases from V and 5 bases from J, with 17 bases in between. The CDR3 loop spans 14 amino acids. From germline, CDR1 is MNHNS and CDR2 SASEGT. CDR3 sequence reads: CASTRSGVAYGYTF. CDR3 nucleotide sequence: TGTGCCAGCACCCGAAGCGGGGTTGCTTATGGCTACACCTTC.

The chain uses TRBV11-2 and TRBJ2-7; D remains ambiguous. V lost 3 bases and J lost 6, with 6 bases in between. Germline CDR1 SGHAT, CDR2 FQNNGV. The CDR3 has 11 residues. CDR3 DNA: TGTGCCAGCAGCTTGTATGGCGAGCAGTACTTC. It yields the protein CASSLYGEQYF. The full variable domain, its missing parts supplied by reference TRBV11-2 and TRBJ2-7, is EAGVAQSPRYKIIEKRQSVAFWCNPISGHATLYWYQQILGQGPKLLIQFQNNGVVDDSQLPKDRFSAERLKGVDSTLKIQPAKLEDSAVYLCASSLYGEQYFGPGTRLTVT.

In its sample, this clone was seen a few times. J is TRBJ2-2 and V is TRBV28; D gene uncertain. V gave up 3 bases and J gave up 1 base, with 6 bases separating them. The CDR3 is 14 amino acids. Germline CDR1 is MDHEN and CDR2 is SYDVKM. The CDR3 here is CASSFLQNTGELFF. The CDR3 DNA sequence: TGTGCCAGCAGTTTTCTCCAGAACACCGGGGAGCTGTTTTTT.

The V gene is TRBV5-8, the J gene TRBJ2-7; possibly TRBD2 for D (5 bases). Germline-derived CDR1 and CDR2 are SGHTS and YDEGEE. Trimming left V 4 bases short and J 2 bases short, with 16 bases between. The CDR3 loop spans 15 amino acids. The DNA of the CDR3 is TGTGCCAGCAGCGAGGCGGTTCCGGGAACCTACGAGCAGTACTTC. Encoded protein: CASSEAVPGTYEQYF.

Concerning this clone: Relative to the germline gene, one junction end is altered; a read error may explain this. The chain links TRBV28 to TRBJ1-5; the D gene is possibly TRBD1 (5 bases). The CDR3 loop spans 12 amino acids. Germline CDR1 is MDHEN and CDR2 is SYDVKM. The CDR3 is CASSRTRQRSDF. DNA for the CDR3: TGTGCCAGCAGTCGTACCAGACAGCGATCCGATTTT.

This chain links TRBV7-9 with TRBJ1-2; D is possibly TRBD1 (5 bases). Deletions cut 6 bases from V and 4 bases from J, with 12 bases between. Germline CDR1 reads SEHNR; CDR2 reads FQNEAQ (reference sequence). This CDR3 has 13 amino acids. The CDR3 bases are TGTGCCAGCAGGGGAGGGGCAGTCTATGGCTACACCTTC. Its translation is CASRGGAVYGYTF.

The rearrangement joins TRBV15 to TRBJ1-5; weak D call: TRBD1 (5 bases). The CDR3 runs 14 residues. Germline CDR1 is LNHNV and CDR2 is YYDKDF (reference sequence). Between the trimmed V and J ends, which lost 5 bases and 3 bases, there was a span of 11 bases. DNA for the CDR3: TGTGCCACCAGCGAGGGAGGGGCCAATCAGCCCCAGCATTTT. This sequence encodes CATSEGGANQPQHF.